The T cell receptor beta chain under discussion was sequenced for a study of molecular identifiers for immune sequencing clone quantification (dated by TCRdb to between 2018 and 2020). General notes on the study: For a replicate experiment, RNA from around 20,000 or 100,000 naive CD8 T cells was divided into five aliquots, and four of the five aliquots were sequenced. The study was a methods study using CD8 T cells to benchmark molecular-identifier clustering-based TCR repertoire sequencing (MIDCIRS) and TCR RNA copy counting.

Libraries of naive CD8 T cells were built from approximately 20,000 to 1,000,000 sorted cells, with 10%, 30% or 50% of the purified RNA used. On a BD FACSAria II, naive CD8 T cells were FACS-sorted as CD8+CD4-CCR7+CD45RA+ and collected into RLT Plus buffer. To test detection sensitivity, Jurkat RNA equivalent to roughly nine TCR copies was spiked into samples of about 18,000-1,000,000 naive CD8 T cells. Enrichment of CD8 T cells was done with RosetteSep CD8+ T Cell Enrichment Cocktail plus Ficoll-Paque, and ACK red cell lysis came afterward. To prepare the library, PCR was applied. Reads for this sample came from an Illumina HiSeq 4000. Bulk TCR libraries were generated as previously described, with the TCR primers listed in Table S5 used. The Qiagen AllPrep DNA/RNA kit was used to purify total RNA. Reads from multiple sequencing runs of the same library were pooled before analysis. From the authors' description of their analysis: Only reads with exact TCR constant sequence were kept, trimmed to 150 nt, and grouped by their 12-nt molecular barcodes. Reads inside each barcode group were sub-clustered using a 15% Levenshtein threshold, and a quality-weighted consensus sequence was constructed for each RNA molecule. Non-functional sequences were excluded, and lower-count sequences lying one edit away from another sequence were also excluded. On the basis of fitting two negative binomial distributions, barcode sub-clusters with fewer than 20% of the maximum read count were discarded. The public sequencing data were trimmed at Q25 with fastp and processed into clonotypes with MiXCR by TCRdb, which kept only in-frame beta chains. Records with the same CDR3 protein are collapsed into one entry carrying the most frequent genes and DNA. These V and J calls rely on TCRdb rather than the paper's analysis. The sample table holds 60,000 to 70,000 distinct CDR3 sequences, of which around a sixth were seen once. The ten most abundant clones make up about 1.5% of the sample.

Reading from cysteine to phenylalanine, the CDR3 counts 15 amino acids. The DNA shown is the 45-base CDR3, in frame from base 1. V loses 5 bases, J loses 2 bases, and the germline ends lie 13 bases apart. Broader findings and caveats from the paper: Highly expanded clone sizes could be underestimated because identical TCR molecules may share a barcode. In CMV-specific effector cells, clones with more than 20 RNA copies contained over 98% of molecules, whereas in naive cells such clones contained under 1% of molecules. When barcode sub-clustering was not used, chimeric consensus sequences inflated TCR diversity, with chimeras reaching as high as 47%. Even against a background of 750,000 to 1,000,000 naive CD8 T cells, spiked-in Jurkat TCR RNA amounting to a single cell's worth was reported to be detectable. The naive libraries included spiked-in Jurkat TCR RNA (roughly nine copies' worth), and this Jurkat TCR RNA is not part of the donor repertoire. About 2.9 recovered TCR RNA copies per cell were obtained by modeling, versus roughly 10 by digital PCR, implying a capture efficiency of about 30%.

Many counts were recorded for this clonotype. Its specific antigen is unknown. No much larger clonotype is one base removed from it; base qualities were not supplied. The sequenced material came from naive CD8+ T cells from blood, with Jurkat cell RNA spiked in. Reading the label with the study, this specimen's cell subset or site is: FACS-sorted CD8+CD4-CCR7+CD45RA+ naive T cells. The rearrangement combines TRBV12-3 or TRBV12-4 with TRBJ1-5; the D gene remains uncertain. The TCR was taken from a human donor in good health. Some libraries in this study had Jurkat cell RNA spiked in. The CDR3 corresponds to CASSRVLGGNQPQHF. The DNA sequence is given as TGTGCCAGCAGTCGGGTCCTGGGAGGCAATCAGCCCCAGCATTTT.